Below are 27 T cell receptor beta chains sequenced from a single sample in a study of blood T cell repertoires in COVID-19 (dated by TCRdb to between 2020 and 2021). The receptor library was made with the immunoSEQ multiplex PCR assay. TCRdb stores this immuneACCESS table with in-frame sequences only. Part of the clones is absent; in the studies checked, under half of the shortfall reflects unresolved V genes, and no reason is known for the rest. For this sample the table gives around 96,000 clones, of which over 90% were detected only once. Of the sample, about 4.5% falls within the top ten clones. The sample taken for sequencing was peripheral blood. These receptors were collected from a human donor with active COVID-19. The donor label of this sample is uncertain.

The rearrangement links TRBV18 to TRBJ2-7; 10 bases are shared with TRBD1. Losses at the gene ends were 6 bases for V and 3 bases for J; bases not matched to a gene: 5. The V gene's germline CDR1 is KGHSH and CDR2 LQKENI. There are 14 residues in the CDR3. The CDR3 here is CASSRTGGVYEQYF. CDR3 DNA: TGTGCCAGCTCCCGGACAGGGGGGGTCTACGAGCAGTACTTC.

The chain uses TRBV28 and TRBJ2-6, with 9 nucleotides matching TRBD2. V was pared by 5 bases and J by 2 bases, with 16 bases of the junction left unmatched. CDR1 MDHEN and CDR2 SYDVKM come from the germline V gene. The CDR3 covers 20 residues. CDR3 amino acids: CASSARVGTSTLTGANVLTF. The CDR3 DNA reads TGTGCCAGCAGTGCACGAGTCGGGACTAGCACTTTAACTGGGGCCAACGTCCTGACTTTC.

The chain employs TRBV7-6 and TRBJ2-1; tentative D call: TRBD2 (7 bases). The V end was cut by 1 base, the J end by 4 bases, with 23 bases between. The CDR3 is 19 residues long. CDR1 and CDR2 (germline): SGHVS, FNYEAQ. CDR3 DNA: TGTGCCAGCAGCTTAGAAGGGGGGGGCGGTCTAGCGGCGTACAATGAGCAGTTCTTC. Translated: CASSLEGGGGLAAYNEQFF.

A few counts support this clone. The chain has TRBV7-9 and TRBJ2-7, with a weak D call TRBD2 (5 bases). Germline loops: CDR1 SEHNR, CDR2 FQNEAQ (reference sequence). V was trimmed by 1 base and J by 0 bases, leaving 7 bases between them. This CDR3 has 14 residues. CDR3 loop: CASSLGTVSYEQYF. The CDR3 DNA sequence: TGTGCCAGCAGCTTAGGGACTGTCTCCTACGAGCAGTACTTC.

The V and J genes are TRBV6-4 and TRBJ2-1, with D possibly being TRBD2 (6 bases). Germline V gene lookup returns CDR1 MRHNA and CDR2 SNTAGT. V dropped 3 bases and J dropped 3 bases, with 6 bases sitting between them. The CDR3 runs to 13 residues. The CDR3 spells CASSEDYYNEQFF. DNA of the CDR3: TGTGCCAGCAGTGAGGACTACTACAATGAGCAGTTCTTC.

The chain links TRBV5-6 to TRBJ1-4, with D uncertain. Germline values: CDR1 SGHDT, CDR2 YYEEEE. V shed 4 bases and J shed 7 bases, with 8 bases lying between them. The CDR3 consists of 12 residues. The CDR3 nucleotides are TGTGCCAGCAGCCGCCCGGGTGAAAAACTGTTTTTT. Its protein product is CASSRPGEKLFF.

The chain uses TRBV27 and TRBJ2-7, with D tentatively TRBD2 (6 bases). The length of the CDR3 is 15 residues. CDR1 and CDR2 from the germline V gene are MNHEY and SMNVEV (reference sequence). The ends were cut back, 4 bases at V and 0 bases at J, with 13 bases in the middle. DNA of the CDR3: TGTGCCAGCAGTTCTTACCCCGGGAGCTCCTACGAGCAGTACTTC. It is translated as CASSSYPGSSYEQYF.

CDR3 protein: CASSRDSYEETQYF. The CDR3, as DNA: TGTGCCAGCAGCCGAGACAGTTACGAAGAGACCCAGTACTTC. The chain has TRBV7-9 and TRBJ2-5; possibly TRBD1 for D (5 bases). Per the germline V gene, CDR1 is SEHNR and CDR2 is FQNEAQ (reference sequence). The CDR3 extends over 14 amino acids. The germline V and J ends were trimmed by 5 bases and 3 bases, with 13 bases remaining between them.

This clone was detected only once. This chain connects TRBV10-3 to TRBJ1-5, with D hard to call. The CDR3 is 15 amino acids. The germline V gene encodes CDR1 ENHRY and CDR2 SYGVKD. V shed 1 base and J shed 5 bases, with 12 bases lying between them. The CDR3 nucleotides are TGTGCCATCAGTGAGTTCTCGGGGTTGGATCAGCCCCAGCATTTT. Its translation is CAISEFSGLDQPQHF.

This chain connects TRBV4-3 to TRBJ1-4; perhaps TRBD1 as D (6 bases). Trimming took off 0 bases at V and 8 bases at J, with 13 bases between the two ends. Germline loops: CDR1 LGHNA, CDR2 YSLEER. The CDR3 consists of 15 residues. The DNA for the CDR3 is TGCGCCAGCAGCCAAGAAGCGGGGGCCTACGAAAAACTGTTTTTT. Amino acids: CASSQEAGAYEKLFF.

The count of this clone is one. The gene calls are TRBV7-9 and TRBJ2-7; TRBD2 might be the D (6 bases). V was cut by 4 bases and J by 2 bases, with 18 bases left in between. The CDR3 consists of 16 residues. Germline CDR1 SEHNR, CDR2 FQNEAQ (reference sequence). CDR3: CASSSWRESRTYEQYF. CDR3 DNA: TGTGCCAGCAGCTCTTGGAGGGAGAGTCGCACCTACGAGCAGTACTTC. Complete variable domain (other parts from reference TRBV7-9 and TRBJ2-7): DTGVSQNPRHKITKRGQNVTFRCDPISEHNRLYWYRQTLGQGPEFLTYFQNEAQLEKSRLLSDRFSAERPKGSFSTLEIQRTEQGDSAMYLCASSSWRESRTYEQYFGPGTRLTVT.

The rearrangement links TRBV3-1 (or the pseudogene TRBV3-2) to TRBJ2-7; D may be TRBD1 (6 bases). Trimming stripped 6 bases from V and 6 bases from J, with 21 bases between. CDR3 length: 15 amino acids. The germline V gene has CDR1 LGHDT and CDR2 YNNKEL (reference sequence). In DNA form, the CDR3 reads TGTGCCAGCAGTCTGGGTCATGGGGGCCAGGGCGAGCAGTACTTC. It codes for CASSLGHGGQGEQYF.

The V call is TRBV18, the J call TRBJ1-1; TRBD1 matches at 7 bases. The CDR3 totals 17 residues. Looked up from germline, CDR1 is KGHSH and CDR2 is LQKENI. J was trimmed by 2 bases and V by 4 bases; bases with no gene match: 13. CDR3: CASSRNLPGQLNTEAFF. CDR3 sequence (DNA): TGTGCCAGCTCACGAAACCTCCCGGGACAGTTAAACACTGAAGCTTTCTTT.

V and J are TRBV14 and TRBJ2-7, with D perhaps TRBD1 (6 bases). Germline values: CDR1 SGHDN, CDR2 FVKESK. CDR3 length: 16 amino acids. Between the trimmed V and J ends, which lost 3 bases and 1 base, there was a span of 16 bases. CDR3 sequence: CASSQARTALSYEQYF. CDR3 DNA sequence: TGTGCCAGCAGCCAGGCACGGACAGCGTTATCCTACGAGCAGTACTTC.

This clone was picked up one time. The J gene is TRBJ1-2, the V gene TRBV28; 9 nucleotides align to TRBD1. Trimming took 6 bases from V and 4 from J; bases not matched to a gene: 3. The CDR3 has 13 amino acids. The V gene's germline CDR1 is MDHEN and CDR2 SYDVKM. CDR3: CASRGQGLYGYTF. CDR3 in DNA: TGTGCCAGCAGAGGACAGGGGCTCTATGGCTACACCTTC.

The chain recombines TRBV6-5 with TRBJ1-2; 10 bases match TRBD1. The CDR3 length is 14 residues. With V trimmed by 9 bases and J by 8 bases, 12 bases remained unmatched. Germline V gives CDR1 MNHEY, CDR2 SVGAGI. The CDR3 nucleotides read TGTGCCAGTAACCCGGGACAGGGGTTTACGGGCTACACCTTC. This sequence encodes CASNPGQGFTGYTF.

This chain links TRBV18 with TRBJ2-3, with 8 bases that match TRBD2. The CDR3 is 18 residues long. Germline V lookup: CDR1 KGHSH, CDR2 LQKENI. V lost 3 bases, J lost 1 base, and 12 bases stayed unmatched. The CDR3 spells CASSPLQTSALGTDTQYF. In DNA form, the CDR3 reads TGTGCCAGCTCACCGCTTCAGACTAGCGCCTTGGGCACAGATACGCAGTATTTT.

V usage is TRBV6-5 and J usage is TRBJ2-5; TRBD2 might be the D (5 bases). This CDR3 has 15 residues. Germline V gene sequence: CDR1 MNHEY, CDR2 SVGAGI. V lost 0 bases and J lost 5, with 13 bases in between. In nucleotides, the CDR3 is TGTGCCAGCAGTTACTCGACGGGATTAAGGGAGACCCAGTACTTC. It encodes CASSYSTGLRETQYF.

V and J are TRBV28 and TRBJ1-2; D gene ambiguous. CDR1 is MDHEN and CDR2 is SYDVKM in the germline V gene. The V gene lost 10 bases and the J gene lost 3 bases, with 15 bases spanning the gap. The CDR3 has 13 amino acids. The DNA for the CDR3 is TGTGCCATCAAGACACGTATTGACTATGGCTACACCTTC. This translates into CAIKTRIDYGYTF.

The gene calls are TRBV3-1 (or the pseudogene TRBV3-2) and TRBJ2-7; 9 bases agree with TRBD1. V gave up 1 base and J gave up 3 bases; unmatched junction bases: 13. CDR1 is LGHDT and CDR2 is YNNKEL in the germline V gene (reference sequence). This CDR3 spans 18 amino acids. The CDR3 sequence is CASSQALSTGTGNYEQYF. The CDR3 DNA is TGTGCCAGCAGCCAAGCACTTTCCACCGGGACAGGGAACTACGAGCAGTACTTC.

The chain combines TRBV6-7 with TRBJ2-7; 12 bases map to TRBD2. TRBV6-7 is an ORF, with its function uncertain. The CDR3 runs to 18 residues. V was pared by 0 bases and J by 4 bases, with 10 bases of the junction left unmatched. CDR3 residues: CASSYSGWLAGGSYEQYF. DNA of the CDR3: TGTGCCAGCAGTTACTCGGGGTGGCTAGCGGGGGGGTCGTACGAGCAGTACTTC.

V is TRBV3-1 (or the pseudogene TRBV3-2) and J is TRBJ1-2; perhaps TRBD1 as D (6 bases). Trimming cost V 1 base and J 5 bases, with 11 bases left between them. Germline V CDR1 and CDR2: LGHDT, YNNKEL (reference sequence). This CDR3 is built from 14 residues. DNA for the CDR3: TGTGCCAGCAGCCAAGGGACAGCAAGTTATGGCTACACCTTC. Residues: CASSQGTASYGYTF.

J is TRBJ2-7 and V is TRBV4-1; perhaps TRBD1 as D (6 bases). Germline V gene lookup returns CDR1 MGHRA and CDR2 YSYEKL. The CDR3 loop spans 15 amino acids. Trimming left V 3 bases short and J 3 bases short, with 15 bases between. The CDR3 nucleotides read TGCGCCAGCAGCCACCTCCCAGGACAGATCTACGAGCAGTACTTC. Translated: CASSHLPGQIYEQYF.

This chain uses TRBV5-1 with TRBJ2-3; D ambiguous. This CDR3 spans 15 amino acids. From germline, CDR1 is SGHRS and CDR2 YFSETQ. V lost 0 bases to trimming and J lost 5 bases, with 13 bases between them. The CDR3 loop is CASSLGPRFEDTQYF. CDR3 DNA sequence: TGCGCCAGCAGCTTGGGTCCGCGGTTTGAAGATACGCAGTATTTT.

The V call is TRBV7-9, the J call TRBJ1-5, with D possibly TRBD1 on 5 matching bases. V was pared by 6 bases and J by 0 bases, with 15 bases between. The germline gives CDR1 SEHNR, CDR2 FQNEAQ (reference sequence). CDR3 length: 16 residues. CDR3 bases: TGTGCCAGCAGAGCCCCGGGGGTCTATAGCAATCAGCCCCAGCATTTT. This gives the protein CASRAPGVYSNQPQHF.

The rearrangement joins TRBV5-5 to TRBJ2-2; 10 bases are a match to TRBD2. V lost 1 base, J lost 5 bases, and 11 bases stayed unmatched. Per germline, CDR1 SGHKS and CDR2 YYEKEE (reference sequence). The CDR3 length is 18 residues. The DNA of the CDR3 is TGTGCCAGCAGCTTGACCGGGGCAGCGGGAGGGCCTACCGGGGAGCTGTTTTTT. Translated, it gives CASSLTGAAGGPTGELFF.

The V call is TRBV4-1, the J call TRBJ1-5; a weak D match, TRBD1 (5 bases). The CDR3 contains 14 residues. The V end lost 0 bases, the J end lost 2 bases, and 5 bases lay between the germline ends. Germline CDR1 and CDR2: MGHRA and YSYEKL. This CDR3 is CASSQEGGNQPQHF. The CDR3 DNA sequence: TGCGCCAGCAGCCAAGAAGGGGGCAATCAGCCCCAGCATTTT.